This is a list of T cell receptor beta chains from one sample in a study of PD-1 blockade in mismatch repair-deficient tumors. Some clones are missing from TCRdb's copy, which holds only in-frame ones; the method was immunoSEQ multiplex PCR. The table lists approximately 120,000 clones, about 86% of them singletons. This specimen consisted of peripheral blood, obtained 44 weeks after starting pembrolizumab. The source is an adult with mismatch repair-deficient cancer. The CDR3 runs from the conserved cysteine through the conserved F or W. D genes are given only for firm matches. Expanded clones get a size class; other rows say once, few or many, or leave the size out.

TRBD1	few	TRBV7-6	TRBJ1-2	CASSLVGTGVDGYTF	TGTGCCAGCAGCTTAGTCGGGACAGGGGTTGATGGCTACACCTTC
TRBD1	.	TRBV7-6	TRBJ1-1	CASSLGTGNTEAFF	TGTGCCAGCAGTTTAGGGACAGGGAACACTGAAGCTTTCTTT
.	.	TRBV5-1	TRBJ2-1	CASSPSPTISYNEQFF	TGCGCCAGCAGCCCCTCCCCTACAATCTCCTACAATGAGCAGTTCTTC
.	.	TRBV9	TRBJ2-1	CASSVPGPSSYNEQFF	TGTGCCAGCAGCGTGCCCGGGCCTAGCTCCTACAATGAGCAGTTCTTC
TRBD1	.	TRBV5-6	TRBJ2-2	CASSRMDRANTGELFF	TGTGCCAGCAGCCGGATGGACAGGGCGAACACCGGGGAGCTGTTTTTT
.	few	TRBV30	TRBJ2-7	CAWSPTGAYEQYF	TGTGCCTGGAGTCCGACGGGTGCCTACGAGCAGTACTTC
.	.	TRBV4-3	TRBJ1-2	CASSQGSQGNYGYTF	TGCGCCAGCAGCCAAGGTTCCCAGGGCAACTATGGCTACACCTTC
TRBD2	.	TRBV7-8	TRBJ2-5	CASSPGGSGRETQYF	TGTGCCAGCAGCCCCGGGGGTAGCGGGAGAGAGACCCAGTACTTC
TRBD1	.	TRBV4-1	TRBJ2-7	CASSPGLRQGPYEQYF	TGCGCCAGCAGCCCCGGGCTACGACAGGGGCCTTACGAGCAGTACTTC
.	once	TRBV30	TRBJ2-7	CAWRARKESEQYF	TGTGCCTGGAGGGCCAGAAAGGAAAGCGAGCAGTACTTC
.	few	TRBV5-1	TRBJ2-3	CASSFRVADTDTQYF	TGCGCCAGCAGCTTCAGGGTCGCGGACACAGATACGCAGTATTTT
.	.	TRBV18	TRBJ2-2	CASSPSEGNTGELFF	TGTGCCAGCTCACCTTCGGAGGGAAACACCGGGGAGCTGTTTTTT
TRBD2	.	TRBV5-6	TRBJ2-7	CASSLPRLALYEQYF	TGTGCCAGCAGCTTGCCGCGACTAGCGTTGTACGAGCAGTACTTC
.	.	TRBV19	TRBJ2-3	CATLQGFTQYF	TGTGCCACCCTACAGGGTTTTACGCAGTATTTT
.	.	TRBV28	TRBJ2-5	CASSLGGRRETQYF	TGTGCCAGCAGTTTAGGGGGGCGCAGAGAGACCCAGTACTTC
.	few	TRBV18	TRBJ2-7	CASSPKGYEQYF	TGTGCCAGCTCACCAAAGGGGTACGAGCAGTACTTC
TRBD1	.	TRBV6-1	TRBJ2-4	CASSEGQGWDIQYF	TGTGCCAGCAGTGAAGGACAGGGGTGGGACATTCAGTACTTC
.	once	TRBV29-1	TRBJ1-1	CSVDATGHTEAFF	TGCAGCGTGGATGCCACAGGGCACACTGAAGCTTTCTTT
.	.	TRBV6-5	TRBJ2-3	CASSWGRGADTQYF	TGTGCCAGCAGTTGGGGTAGGGGCGCAGATACGCAGTATTTT
.	once	TRBV7-8	TRBJ1-2	CASSQDGDYGYTF	TGTGCCAGCAGCCAGGACGGAGACTATGGCTACACCTTC
TRBD1	few	TRBV10-1	TRBJ2-7	CASSESTGTAYEQYF	TGCGCCAGCAGTGAGTCGACCGGGACAGCCTACGAGCAGTACTTC
.	.	TRBV28	TRBJ2-2	CASSYGPNTGELFF	TGTGCCAGCAGTTACGGTCCGAACACCGGGGAGCTGTTTTTT
.	few	TRBV5-1	TRBJ2-7	CASSLEGPGQYF	TGCGCCAGCAGCTTGGAGGGGCCCGGGCAGTACTTC
TRBD1	.	TRBV4-1	TRBJ2-7	CASSHKAGTGVSYEQYF	TGCGCCAGCAGCCATAAAGCCGGGACAGGGGTTTCCTACGAGCAGTACTTC
TRBD2	.	TRBV27	TRBJ2-5	CASSQLAGEINQETQYF	TGTGCCAGCAGCCAACTAGCGGGGGAGATAAATCAAGAGACCCAGTACTTC
.	.	TRBV6-1	TRBJ2-7	CAISSGGQYYEQYF	TGTGCCATCAGTTCGGGGGGACAGTACTACGAGCAGTACTTC
.	.	TRBV29-1	TRBJ2-2	CSAVGGPNTGELFF	TGCAGCGCCGTCGGGGGTCCGAACACCGGGGAGCTGTTTTTT
.	.	TRBV7-9	TRBJ2-7	CASSADHGGWQYF	TGTGCCAGCAGCGCCGACCATGGCGGTTGGCAGTACTTC
TRBD2	.	TRBV4-1	TRBJ2-2	CASSQDQAGANTGELFF	TGCGCCAGCAGCCAAGATCAAGCGGGGGCGAACACCGGGGAGCTGTTTTTT
TRBD2	once	TRBV9	TRBJ2-5	CASSPGTSGQETQYF	TGTGCCAGCAGCCCTGGGACTAGCGGACAAGAGACCCAGTACTTC
.	.	TRBV4-3	TRBJ1-2	CASSPGFRDYGYTF	TGCGCCAGCAGCCCAGGGTTTCGCGACTATGGCTACACCTTC
.	once	TRBV7-9	TRBJ1-4	CASSSSRARQNWNEKLFF	TGTGCCAGCAGCTCCTCAAGAGCAAGACAGAATTGGAATGAAAAACTGTTTTTT
.	.	TRBV19	TRBJ1-5	CASSIVTGNRPQHF	TGTGCCAGTAGTATAGTAACAGGGAATCGTCCCCAGCATTTT
TRBD2	.	TRBV7-2	TRBJ2-1	CASSLTSGTLYNEQFF	TGTGCCAGCAGCTTAACTAGCGGGACTCTCTACAATGAGCAGTTCTTC
TRBD2	.	TRBV19	TRBJ2-1	CASSGRAWNEQFF	TGTGCCAGTAGCGGGAGGGCATGGAATGAGCAGTTCTTC
.	.	TRBV11-1	TRBJ2-1	CASSHRANEQFF	TGTGCCAGCAGCCACAGGGCGAATGAGCAGTTCTTC
.	once	TRBV4-1	TRBJ1-4	CASGFATNEKLFF	TGCGCCAGCGGGTTTGCAACTAATGAAAAACTGTTTTTT
.	.	TRBV6-5	TRBJ2-7	CASSYASTHSEQYF	TGTGCCAGCAGTTACGCCTCTACTCACTCCGAGCAGTACTTC
.	.	TRBV30	TRBJ2-7	CAWSQWQDEQYF	TGTGCCTGGAGCCAATGGCAGGACGAGCAGTACTTC
.	.	TRBV5-1	TRBJ1-1	CASSLGGWGTEAFF	TGCGCCAGCAGCTTGGGGGGCTGGGGAACTGAAGCTTTCTTT
TRBD2	.	TRBV2	TRBJ2-1	CASRAGLAGILHNEQFF	TGTGCCAGCAGAGCGGGACTAGCGGGGATCCTCCACAATGAGCAGTTCTTC
.	.	TRBV10-2	TRBJ1-5	CASSLDRGQPQHF	TGCGCCAGCAGCCTGGACCGGGGACAGCCCCAGCATTTT
.	.	TRBV11-1	TRBJ2-1	CASSFIRGTLYNEQFF	TGTGCCAGCAGCTTTATTAGAGGGACTCTATACAATGAGCAGTTCTTC